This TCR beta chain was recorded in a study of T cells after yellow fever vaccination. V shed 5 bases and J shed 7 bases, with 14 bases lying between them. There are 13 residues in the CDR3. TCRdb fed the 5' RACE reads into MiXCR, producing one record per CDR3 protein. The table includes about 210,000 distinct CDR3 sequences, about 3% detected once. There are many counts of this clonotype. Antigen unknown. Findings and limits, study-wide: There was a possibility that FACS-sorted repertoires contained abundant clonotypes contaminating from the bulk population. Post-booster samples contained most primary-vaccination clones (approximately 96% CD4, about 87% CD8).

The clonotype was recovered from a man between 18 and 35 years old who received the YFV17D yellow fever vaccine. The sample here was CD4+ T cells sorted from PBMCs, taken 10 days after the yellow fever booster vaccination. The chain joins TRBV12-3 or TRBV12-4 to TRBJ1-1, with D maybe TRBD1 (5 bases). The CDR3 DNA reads TGTGCCAGCAGTATGAGTGGGACCGTTGAAGCTTTCTTT. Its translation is CASSMSGTVEAFF.